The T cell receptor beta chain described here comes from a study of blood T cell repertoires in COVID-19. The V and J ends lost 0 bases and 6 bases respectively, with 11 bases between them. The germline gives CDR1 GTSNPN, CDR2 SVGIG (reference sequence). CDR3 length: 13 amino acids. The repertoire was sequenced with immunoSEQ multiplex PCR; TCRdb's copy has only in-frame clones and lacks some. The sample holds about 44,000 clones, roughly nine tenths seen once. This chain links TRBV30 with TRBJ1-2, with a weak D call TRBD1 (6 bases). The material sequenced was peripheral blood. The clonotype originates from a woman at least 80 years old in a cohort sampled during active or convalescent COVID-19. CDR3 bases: TGTGCCTGGAGTGTACAGGGTGGGGATGGCTACACCTTC. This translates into CAWSVQGGDGYTF.